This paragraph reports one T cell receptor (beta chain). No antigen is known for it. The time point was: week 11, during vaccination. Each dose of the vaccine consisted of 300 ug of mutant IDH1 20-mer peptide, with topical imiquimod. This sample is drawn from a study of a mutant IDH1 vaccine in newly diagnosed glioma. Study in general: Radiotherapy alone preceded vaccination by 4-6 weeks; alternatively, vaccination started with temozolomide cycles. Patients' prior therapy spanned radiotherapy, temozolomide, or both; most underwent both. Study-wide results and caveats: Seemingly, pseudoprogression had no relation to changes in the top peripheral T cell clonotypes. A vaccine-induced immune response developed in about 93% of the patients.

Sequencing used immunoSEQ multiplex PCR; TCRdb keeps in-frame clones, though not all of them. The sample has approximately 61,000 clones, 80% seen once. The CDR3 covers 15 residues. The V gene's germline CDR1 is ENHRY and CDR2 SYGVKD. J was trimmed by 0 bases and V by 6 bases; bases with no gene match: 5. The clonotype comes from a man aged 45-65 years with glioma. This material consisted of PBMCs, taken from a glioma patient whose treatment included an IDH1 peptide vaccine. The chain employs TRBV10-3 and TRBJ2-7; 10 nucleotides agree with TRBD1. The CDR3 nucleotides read TGTGCCATCAGCCAGGGACAGGGGATCTCCTACGAGCAGTACTTC. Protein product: CAISQGQGISYEQYF.